This T cell receptor (beta chain) was recovered during a study of response to subunit inactivated influenza vaccine. One entry per CDR3 protein, called by TCRdb with MiXCR from the RT-PCR reads. The table lists roughly 160,000 distinct CDR3 sequences, roughly a tenth of them singletons. This clonotype was seen many times. Its antigen is unidentified. Study-wide points: The authors offered the suggestion that each seasonal influenza vaccination recruits few new T cells.

The source is a man aged 45 to 75 who received an inactivated influenza vaccine. Sequencing used CD8+ T cells sorted from PBMCs, obtained around 25 months after vaccination.

DNA for the CDR3: TGTGCCAGCAGCCGCTGGGCTTCTTACTACAATGAGCAGTTCTTC. Translated, it gives CASSRWASYYNEQFF. This chain links TRBV14 with TRBJ2-1; D gene ambiguous. V was cut by 4 bases and J by 3 bases, with 13 bases left in between. The V gene's germline CDR1 is SGHDN and CDR2 FVKESK. CDR3 length: 15 amino acids.